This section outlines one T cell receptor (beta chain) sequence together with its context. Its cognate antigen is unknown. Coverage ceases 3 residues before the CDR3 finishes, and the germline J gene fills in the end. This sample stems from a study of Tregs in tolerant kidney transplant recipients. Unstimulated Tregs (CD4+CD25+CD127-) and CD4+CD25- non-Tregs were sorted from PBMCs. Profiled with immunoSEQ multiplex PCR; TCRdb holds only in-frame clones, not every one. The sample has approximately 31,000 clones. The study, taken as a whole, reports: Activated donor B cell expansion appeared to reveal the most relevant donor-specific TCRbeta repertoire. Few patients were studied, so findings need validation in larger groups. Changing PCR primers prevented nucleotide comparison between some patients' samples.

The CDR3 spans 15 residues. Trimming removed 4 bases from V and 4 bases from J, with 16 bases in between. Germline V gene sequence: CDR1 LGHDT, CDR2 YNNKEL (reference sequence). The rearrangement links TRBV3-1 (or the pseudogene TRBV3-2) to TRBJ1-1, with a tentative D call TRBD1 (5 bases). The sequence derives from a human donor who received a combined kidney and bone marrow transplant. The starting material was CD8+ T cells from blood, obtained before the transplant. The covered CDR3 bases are TGTGCCAGCAGCCTTTTACCCCGGGGGGTCACTGAA. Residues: CASSLLPRGVTE. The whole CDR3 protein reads CASSLLPRGVTEAFF.